This T cell receptor (beta chain) was profiled in a study of human T cells and chemical hapten exposure. This clonotype occurred a few times. V lost 6 bases to trimming and J lost 4 bases; unmatched junction nucleotides: 3. The CDR3 has 15 amino acids. CDR1 MDHEN and CDR2 SYDVKM come from the germline V gene. TCRdb re-called the RACE reads with MiXCR, one entry per CDR3 protein. There are 85,000 to 100,000 distinct CDR3 sequences in the sample; around 12% occur only once, and roughly 2.1% lies in the top ten. The time point here: patch test 1, 2 weeks after DPC sensitization. Treatment described: therapeutic diphenylcyclopropenone sensitization with weekly scalp DPC.

The rearrangement uses TRBV28 and TRBJ2-2; 12 bases line up with TRBD1. The TCR originated in a woman between 40 and 55 years old with alopecia areata. Some clones in this sample may be carry-over from other donors' samples. This specimen consisted of whole blood, obtained in connection with sensitization to the hapten diphenylcyclopropenone (DPC). CDR3 sequence: CASRTGQGATGELFF. In DNA, the CDR3 is TGTGCCAGCAGGACGGGACAGGGGGCCACCGGGGAGCTGTTTTTT.